Listed below are T cell receptor beta chains from one sample, sequenced in a study of OX40 agonist ivuxolimab in advanced cancers. Sequencing used immunoSEQ multiplex PCR; TCRdb keeps in-frame clones, though not all of them. The table includes 70,000 to 85,000 clones, about 94% detected once. This material consisted of CD4+ or CD8+ T cells sorted from blood, taken in a trial of the OX40 agonist ivuxolimab. These receptors were collected from an adult with an advanced solid tumor such as melanoma, head and neck, liver or kidney cancer. CDR3s include the opening cysteine and the closing phenylalanine or tryptophan. The D gene is left open where the match is weak.

>TRBD2|TRBV28|TRBJ2-5
CASSFRREGERETQYF
TGTGCCAGCAGTTTCCGGCGGGAGGGCGAGCGAGAGACCCAGTACTTC
>TRBD1|TRBV7-9|TRBJ1-3
CASSPGTGGSGNTIYF
TGTGCCAGCAGCCCAGGGACAGGGGGATCTGGAAACACCATATATTTT
>TRBD1|TRBV9|TRBJ2-7
CASSPPTGGTGGVYEQYF
TGTGCCAGCAGCCCACCCACGGGAGGGACAGGGGGCGTCTACGAGCAGTACTTC
>.|TRBV19|TRBJ1-1
CASSIYRVSDVKAEAFF
TGTGCCAGTAGTATATACAGGGTGAGCGATGTAAAGGCTGAAGCTTTCTTT
>.|TRBV29-1|TRBJ2-1
CSVGRERSYNEQFF
TGCAGCGTTGGCAGGGAAAGGTCCTACAATGAGCAGTTCTTC
>.|TRBV7-8|TRBJ2-7
CASSPMTVTYEQYF
TGTGCCAGCAGCCCCATGACAGTAACCTACGAGCAGTACTTC
>.|TRBV5-4|TRBJ2-3
CASSLERGRPDTQYF
TGTGCCAGCAGCTTGGAGCGAGGGAGGCCCGATACGCAGTATTTT
>.|TRBV29-1|TRBJ2-2
CSVELDPGYTGELFF
TGCAGCGTTGAGCTGGATCCAGGGTACACCGGGGAGCTGTTTTTT
>.|TRBV4-3|TRBJ2-5
CASSQEMDQETQYF
TGCGCCAGCAGCCAAGAGATGGACCAAGAGACCCAGTACTTC
>TRBD1|TRBV9|TRBJ2-2
CASSSQQGANTGELFF
TGTGCCAGCAGCTCCCAACAGGGGGCGAACACCGGGGAGCTGTTTTTT
>.|TRBV9|TRBJ2-1
CASTRTGENGIHEQFF
TGTGCCAGCACCAGAACGGGAGAGAACGGTATACATGAGCAGTTCTTC
>TRBD1|TRBV19|TRBJ1-2
CASSIRDRVLDDGYTF
TGTGCCAGTAGTATTCGGGACAGGGTGCTAGACGATGGCTACACCTTC
>.|TRBV5-6|TRBJ2-1
CASSPDRDYNEQFF
TGTGCCAGCAGCCCTGACCGAGACTACAATGAGCAGTTCTTC
>TRBD1|TRBV10-2|TRBJ2-5
CASQGTALQETQYF
TGCGCCAGCCAGGGGACAGCTCTTCAAGAGACCCAGTACTTC
>.|TRBV5-1|TRBJ1-1
CASSGTLGDTEAFF
TGCGCCAGCAGCGGAACATTGGGGGACACTGAAGCTTTCTTT
>.|TRBV9|TRBJ2-6
CASSVGSGANVLTF
TGTGCCAGCAGCGTAGGGAGCGGGGCCAACGTCCTGACTTTC